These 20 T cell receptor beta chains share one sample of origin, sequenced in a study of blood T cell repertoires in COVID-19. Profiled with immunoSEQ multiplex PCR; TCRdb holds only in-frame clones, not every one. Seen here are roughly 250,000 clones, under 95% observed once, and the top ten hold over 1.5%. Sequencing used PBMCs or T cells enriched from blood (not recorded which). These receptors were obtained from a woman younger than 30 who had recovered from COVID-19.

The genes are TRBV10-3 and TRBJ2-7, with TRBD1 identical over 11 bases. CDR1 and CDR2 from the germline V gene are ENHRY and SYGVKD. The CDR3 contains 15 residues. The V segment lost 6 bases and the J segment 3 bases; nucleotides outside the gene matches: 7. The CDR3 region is CAIRIGTGGIYEQYF. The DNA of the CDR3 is TGTGCCATCAGAATTGGGACAGGGGGGATCTACGAGCAGTACTTC.

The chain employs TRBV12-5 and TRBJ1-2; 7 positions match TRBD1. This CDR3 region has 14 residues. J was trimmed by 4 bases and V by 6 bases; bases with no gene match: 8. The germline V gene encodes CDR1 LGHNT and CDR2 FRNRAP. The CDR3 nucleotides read TGTGCTAGTGGCCCCACGACAGGGATCTATGGCTACACCTTC. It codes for CASGPTTGIYGYTF. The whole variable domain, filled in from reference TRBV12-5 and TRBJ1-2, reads DARVTQTPRHKVTEMGQEVTMRCQPILGHNTVFWYRQTMMQGLELLAYFRNRAPLDDSGMPKDRFSAEMPDATLATLKIQPSEPRDSAVYFCASGPTTGIYGYTFGSGTRLTVV.

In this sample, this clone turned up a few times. The CDR3 nucleotides read TGTGCCAGTACCAACCGACTCGGGGGTGGCTATGGCTACACCTTC. Its protein product is CASTNRLGGGYGYTF. The genes are TRBV19 and TRBJ1-2; D is possibly TRBD1 (5 bases). This CDR3 has 15 residues. CDR1 LNHDA and CDR2 SQIVND come from the germline V gene (reference sequence). Between the trimmed V and J ends, which lost 7 bases and 4 bases, there was a span of 19 bases.

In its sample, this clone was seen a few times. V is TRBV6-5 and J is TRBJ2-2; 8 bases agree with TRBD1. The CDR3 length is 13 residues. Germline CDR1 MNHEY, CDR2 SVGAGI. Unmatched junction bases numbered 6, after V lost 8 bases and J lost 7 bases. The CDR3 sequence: CASRDRINGELFF. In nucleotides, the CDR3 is TGTGCCAGCCGGGACAGGATTAACGGGGAGCTGTTTTTT.

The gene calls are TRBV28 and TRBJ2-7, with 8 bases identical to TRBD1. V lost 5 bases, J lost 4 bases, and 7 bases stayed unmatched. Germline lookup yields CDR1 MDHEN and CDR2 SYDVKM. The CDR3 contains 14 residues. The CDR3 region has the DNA TGTGCCAGCAGTGTGCAGGGGGCCTTATACGAGCAGTACTTC. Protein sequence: CASSVQGALYEQYF. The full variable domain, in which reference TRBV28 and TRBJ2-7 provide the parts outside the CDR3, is DVKVTQSSRYLVKRTGEKVFLECVQDMDHENMFWYRQDPGLGLRLIYFSYDVKMKEKGDIPEGYSVSREKKERFSLILESASTNQTSMYLCASSVQGALYEQYFGPGTRLTVT.

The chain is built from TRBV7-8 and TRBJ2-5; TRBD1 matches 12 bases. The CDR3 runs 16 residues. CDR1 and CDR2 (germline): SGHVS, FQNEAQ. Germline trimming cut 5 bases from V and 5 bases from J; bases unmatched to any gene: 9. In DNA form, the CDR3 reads TGTGCCAGCAGCCCGTCCGGGACAGGGGGCCAGGAGACCCAGTACTTC. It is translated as CASSPSGTGGQETQYF.

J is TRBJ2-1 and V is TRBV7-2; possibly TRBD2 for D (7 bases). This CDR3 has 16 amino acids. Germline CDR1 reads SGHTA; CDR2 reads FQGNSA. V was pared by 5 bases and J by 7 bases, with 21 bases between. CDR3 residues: CASSAGRWGGKNEQFF. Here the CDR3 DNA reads TGTGCCAGCAGCGCAGGGCGCTGGGGGGGCAAGAATGAGCAGTTCTTC. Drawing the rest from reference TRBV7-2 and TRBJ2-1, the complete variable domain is GAGVSQSPSNKVTEKGKDVELRCDPISGHTALYWYRQSLGQGLEFLIYFQGNSAPDKSGLPSDRFSAERTGGSVSTLTIQRTQQEDSAVYLCASSAGRWGGKNEQFFGPGTRLTVL.

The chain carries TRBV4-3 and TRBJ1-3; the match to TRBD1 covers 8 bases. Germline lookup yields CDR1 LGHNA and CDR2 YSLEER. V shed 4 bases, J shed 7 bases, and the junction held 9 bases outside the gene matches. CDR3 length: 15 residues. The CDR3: CASSPSDRVGNTIYF. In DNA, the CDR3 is TGCGCCAGCAGCCCCTCGGACAGGGTAGGGAACACCATATATTTT.

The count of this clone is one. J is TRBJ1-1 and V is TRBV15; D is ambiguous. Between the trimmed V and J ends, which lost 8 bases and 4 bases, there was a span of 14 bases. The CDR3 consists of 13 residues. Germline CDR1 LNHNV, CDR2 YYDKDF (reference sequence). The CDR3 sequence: CATSDRVSTEAFF. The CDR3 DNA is TGTGCCACCTCAGACCGGGTGAGCACTGAAGCTTTCTTT.

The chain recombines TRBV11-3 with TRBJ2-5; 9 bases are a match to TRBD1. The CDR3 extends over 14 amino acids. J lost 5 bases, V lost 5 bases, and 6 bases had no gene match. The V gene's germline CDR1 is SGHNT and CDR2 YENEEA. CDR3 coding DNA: TGTGCCAGCAGCCTGGGACAGGGCTGGGAGACCCAGTACTTC. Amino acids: CASSLGQGWETQYF.

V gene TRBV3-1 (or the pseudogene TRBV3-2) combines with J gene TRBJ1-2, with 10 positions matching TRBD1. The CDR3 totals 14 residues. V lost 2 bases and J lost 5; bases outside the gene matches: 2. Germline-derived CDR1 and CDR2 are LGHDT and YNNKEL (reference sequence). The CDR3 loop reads CASSQPGQGYGYTF. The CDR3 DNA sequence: TGTGCCAGCAGCCAACCGGGACAGGGGTATGGCTACACCTTC.

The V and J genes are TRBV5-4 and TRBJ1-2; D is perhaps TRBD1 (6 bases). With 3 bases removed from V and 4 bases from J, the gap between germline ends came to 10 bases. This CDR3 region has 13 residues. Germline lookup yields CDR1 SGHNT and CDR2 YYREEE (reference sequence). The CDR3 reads CASSSTGTYGYTF. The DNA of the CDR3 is TGTGCCAGCAGCTCAACAGGGACCTATGGCTACACCTTC.

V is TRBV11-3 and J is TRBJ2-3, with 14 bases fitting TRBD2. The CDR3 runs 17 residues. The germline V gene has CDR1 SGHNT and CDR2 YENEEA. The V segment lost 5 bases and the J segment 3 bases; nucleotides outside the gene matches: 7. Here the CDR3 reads CASSTRTSGGFTDTQYF. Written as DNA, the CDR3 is TGTGCCAGCAGCACACGGACTAGCGGGGGGTTTACAGATACGCAGTATTTT.

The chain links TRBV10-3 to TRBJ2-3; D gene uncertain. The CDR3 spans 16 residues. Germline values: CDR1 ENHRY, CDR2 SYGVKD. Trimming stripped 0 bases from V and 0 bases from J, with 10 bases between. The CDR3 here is CAISESSAHSTDTQYF. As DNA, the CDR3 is TGTGCCATCAGTGAGTCCAGCGCACACAGCACAGATACGCAGTATTTT.

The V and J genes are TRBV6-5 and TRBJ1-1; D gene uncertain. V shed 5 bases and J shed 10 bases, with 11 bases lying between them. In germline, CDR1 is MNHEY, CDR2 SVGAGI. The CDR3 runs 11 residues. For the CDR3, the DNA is TGTGCCAGCAGTCCAGCGCCGGGAGCTTTCTTT. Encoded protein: CASSPAPGAFF.

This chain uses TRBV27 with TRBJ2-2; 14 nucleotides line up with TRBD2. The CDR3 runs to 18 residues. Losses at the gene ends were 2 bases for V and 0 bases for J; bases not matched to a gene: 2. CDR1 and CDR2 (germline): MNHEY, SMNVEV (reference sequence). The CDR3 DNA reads TGTGCCAGCAGTTTACGACTAGCGGGGGGGCCGAACACCGGGGAGCTGTTTTTT. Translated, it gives CASSLRLAGGPNTGELFF.

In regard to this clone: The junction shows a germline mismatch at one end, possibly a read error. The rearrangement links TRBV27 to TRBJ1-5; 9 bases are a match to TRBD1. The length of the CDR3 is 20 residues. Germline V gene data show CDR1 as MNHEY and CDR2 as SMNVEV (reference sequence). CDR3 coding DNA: TGTGCCAGTAGTTTCTCCTTGAGGGACAGGGTACTGCTCAGCAATCAGCCCCAGCATTTT. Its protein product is CASSFSLRDRVLLSNQPQHF.

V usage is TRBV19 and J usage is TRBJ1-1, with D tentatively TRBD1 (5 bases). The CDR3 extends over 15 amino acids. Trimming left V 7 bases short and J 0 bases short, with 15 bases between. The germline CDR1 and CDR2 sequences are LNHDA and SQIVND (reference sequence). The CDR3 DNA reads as TGTGCCAGTACCACGACAGCATTATTGAACACTGAAGCTTTCTTT. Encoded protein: CASTTTALLNTEAFF.

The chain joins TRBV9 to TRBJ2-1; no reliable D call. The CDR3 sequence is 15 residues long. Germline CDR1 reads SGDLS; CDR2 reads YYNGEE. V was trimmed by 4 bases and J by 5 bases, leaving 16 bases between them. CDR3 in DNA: TGTGCCAGCAGCCGTGCGCCCGCTGTGCACAATGAGCAGTTCTTC. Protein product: CASSRAPAVHNEQFF.

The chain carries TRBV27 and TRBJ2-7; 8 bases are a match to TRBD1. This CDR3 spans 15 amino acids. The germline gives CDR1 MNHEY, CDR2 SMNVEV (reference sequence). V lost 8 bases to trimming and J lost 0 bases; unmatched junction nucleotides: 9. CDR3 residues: CASRKGGTGSYEQYF. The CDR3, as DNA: TGTGCCAGCCGAAAAGGGGGGACAGGCTCCTACGAGCAGTACTTC.